The clone carrying this T cell receptor beta chain was counted only a few times. Construction of TCR beta libraries relied on iRepertoire HTBI primers and on Arm-PCR targeting CDR3 regions. MiXCR, run by TCRdb on the multiplex PCR reads, gives a single entry per CDR3 protein. In the table there are 650,000 to 700,000 distinct CDR3 sequences, roughly 30% of which are singletons. The CDR3 is made up of 14 amino acids. The ends were cut back, 3 bases at V and 5 bases at J, with 10 bases in the middle. Germline V gives CDR1 MNHNS, CDR2 SASEGT. The time point: persistent/refractory GD, antithyroid drugs over 5 years with positive TRAb. Following extraction of RNA from PBMCs, that RNA was used to make the TCR library. Doctors identified Graves' disease using the American Thyroid Association guidelines. This sample is drawn from a study of regulatory T cells in long-lasting Graves disease.

This rearrangement joins TRBV6-1 to TRBJ2-2; weak D call: TRBD2 (5 bases). Sequenced here: peripheral blood mononuclear cells (PBMCs), sampled when the disease was refractory, from a patient treated with antithyroid drugs. The source is a female donor with Graves disease. The CDR3 protein is CASSDHGKTGELFF. CDR3 nucleotide sequence: TGTGCCAGCAGTGACCACGGGAAAACCGGGGAGCTGTTTTTT.